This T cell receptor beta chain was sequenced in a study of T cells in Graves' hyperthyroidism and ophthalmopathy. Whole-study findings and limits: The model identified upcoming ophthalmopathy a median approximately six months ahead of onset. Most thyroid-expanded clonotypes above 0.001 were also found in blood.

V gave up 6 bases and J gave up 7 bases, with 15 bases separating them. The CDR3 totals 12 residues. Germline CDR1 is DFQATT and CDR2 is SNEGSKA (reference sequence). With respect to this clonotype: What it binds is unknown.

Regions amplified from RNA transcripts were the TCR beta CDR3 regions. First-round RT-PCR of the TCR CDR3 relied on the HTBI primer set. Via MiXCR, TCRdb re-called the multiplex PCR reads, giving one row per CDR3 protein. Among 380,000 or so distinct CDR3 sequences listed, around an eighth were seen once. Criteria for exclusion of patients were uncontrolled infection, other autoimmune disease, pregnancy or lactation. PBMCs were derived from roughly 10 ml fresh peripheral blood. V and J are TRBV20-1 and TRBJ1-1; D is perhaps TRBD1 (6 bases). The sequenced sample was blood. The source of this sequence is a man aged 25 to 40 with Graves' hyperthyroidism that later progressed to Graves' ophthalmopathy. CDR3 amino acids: CSASDRTFEAFF. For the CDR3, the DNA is TGCAGTGCAAGCGACAGGACCTTTGAAGCTTTCTTT.